Presented here are 18 T cell receptor beta chains from one specimen sequenced in a study of T cell responses to AZD1222 COVID-19 vaccine. Profiling relied on immunoSEQ multiplex PCR, and the TCRdb table lists in-frame clones only, not all of them. The sample lists under 200,000 clones, approximately 91% occurring once. The source was peripheral blood, collected on day 0 of AZD1222 vaccination. The receptors shown here come from an adult in good health.

The chain employs TRBV7-2 and TRBJ2-1, with TRBD2 matching 8 bases. CDR3 length: 15 amino acids. V lost 1 base, J lost 5 bases, and 4 bases stayed unmatched. The V gene's germline CDR1 is SGHTA and CDR2 FQGNSA. The CDR3 region is CASSLGTSGHNEQFF. The CDR3 DNA reads TGTGCCAGCAGCTTAGGTACTAGCGGACACAATGAGCAGTTCTTC.

The chain uses TRBV5-1 and TRBJ1-1, with a weak D call TRBD1 (6 bases). Trimming pared 7 bases from V and 8 bases from J, leaving 15 bases between. The CDR3 has 12 amino acids. The germline V gene has CDR1 SGHRS and CDR2 YFSETQ. The CDR3 region is CASGRTGTEAFF. In nucleotides, the CDR3 is TGCGCCAGCGGCAGAACCGGGACAGAAGCTTTCTTT. Together with reference TRBV5-1 and TRBJ1-1, the CDR3 gives the full variable domain: KAGVTQTPRYLIKTRGQQVTLSCSPISGHRSVSWYQQTPGQGLQFLFEYFSETQRNKGNFPGRFSGRQFSNSRSEMNVSTLELGDSALYLCASGRTGTEAFFGQGTRLTVV.

This rearrangement joins TRBV6-2 or TRBV6-3 to TRBJ2-1; D gene uncertain. Germline CDR1 reads MNHEY; CDR2 reads SVGEGT. This CDR3 comprises 11 residues. V was clipped by 6 bases and J by 8 bases, with 8 bases between them. In DNA form, the CDR3 reads TGTGCCAGCAGCCCCGCATATGAGCAGTTCTTC. Translated: CASSPAYEQFF.

The chain combines TRBV19 with TRBJ1-1; possible D gene TRBD1, 5 bases. The V and J ends lost 5 bases and 5 bases respectively, with 12 bases between them. Germline CDR1 LNHDA, CDR2 SQIVND (reference sequence). The CDR3 runs 13 residues. CDR3 protein: CASSQRGGTEAFF. CDR3 in DNA: TGTGCCAGTAGTCAGAGGGGTGGAACTGAAGCTTTCTTT.

V gene TRBV19 combines with J gene TRBJ1-6; 8 bases are a match to TRBD1. The CDR3 runs 14 residues. Unmatched junction bases numbered 6, after V lost 6 bases and J lost 8 bases. The germline gives CDR1 LNHDA, CDR2 SQIVND (reference sequence). CDR3 nucleotides: TGTGCCAGTAGCTTCGCGACAGGGGATTCACCCCTCCACTTT. Protein product: CASSFATGDSPLHF.

This clone came up once. This chain uses TRBV28 with TRBJ1-2; 8 bases are a match to TRBD1. Germline V CDR1 and CDR2: MDHEN, SYDVKM. The CDR3 has 12 amino acids. V lost 6 bases, J lost 4 bases, and 1 base stayed unmatched. CDR3 DNA sequence: TGTGCCAGCAGGGACAGGGTCTATGGCTACACCTTC. Its translation is CASRDRVYGYTF.

The chain has TRBV11-2 and TRBJ2-7; no clear D gene. Trimming took off 5 bases at V and 1 base at J, with 9 bases between the two ends. Germline-derived CDR1 and CDR2 are SGHAT and FQNNGV. There are 13 residues in the CDR3. The CDR3 DNA reads TGTGCCAGCAGCCCGCGGTCTTCCTACGAGCAGTACTTC. Amino acids: CASSPRSSYEQYF.

This chain connects TRBV7-3 to TRBJ2-4; a weak D match, TRBD2 (5 bases). In germline, CDR1 is SGHTA, CDR2 FQGTGA. Trimming took off 2 bases at V and 8 bases at J, with 10 bases between the two ends. This CDR3 region has 13 residues. Written as DNA, the CDR3 is TGTGCCAGCAGCTTAGGGGTCGGGGACATTCAGTACTTC. It is translated as CASSLGVGDIQYF.

This chain joins TRBV7-7 and TRBJ2-7; weak D call: TRBD1 (6 bases). The CDR3 extends over 13 amino acids. With 5 bases removed from V and 0 bases from J, the gap between germline ends came to 8 bases. CDR1 and CDR2 (germline): SSHAT, FNYEAQ (reference sequence). In DNA form, the CDR3 reads TGTGCCAGCAGCCGGACAGACTCCTACGAGCAGTACTTC. Translation: CASSRTDSYEQYF. The variable domain in full, with the rest retrieved from reference TRBV7-7 and TRBJ2-7, is GAGVSQSPRYKVTKRGQDVTLRCDPISSHATLYWYQQALGQGPEFLTYFNYEAQPDKSGLPSDRFSAERPEGSISTLTIQRTEQRDSAMYRCASSRTDSYEQYFGPGTRLTVT.

The V and J genes are TRBV3-1 (or the pseudogene TRBV3-2) and TRBJ2-3; perhaps TRBD2 as D (5 bases). This CDR3 has 18 amino acids. Between the trimmed V and J ends, which lost 0 bases and 0 bases, there was a span of 16 bases. CDR1 is LGHDT, CDR2 YNNKEL, per germline (reference sequence). The CDR3 DNA reads as TGTGCCAGCAGCCAAGATTTGTCGGACTCGACTAGCACAGATACGCAGTATTTT. It is translated as CASSQDLSDSTSTDTQYF.

The gene calls are TRBV28 and TRBJ2-6; 8 positions match TRBD1. The J segment lost 4 bases and the V segment lost 7 bases, leaving 6 bases of the junction unmatched. From germline, CDR1 is MDHEN and CDR2 SYDVKM. This CDR3 spans 15 amino acids. CDR3 sequence (DNA): TGTGCCAGCAAGCTACAGGGGGGCGGGGCCAACGTCCTGACTTTC. Translated: CASKLQGGGANVLTF.

Only one count was recorded for this clone. This chain uses TRBV12-3 or TRBV12-4 with TRBJ1-4; 12 nucleotides match TRBD1. Trimming at V came to 6 bases and at J to 16 bases, leaving 9 bases not matched to a gene. The CDR3 is 13 residues long. CDR3 in DNA: TGTGCCAGCAGCACCGGGGACAGGGGGCTACGGTTTTTT. Translating it yields CASSTGDRGLRFF.

This clone has only a few counts. This chain uses TRBV4-3 with TRBJ1-5, with D possibly being TRBD1 (6 bases). Germline CDR1 and CDR2: LGHNA and YSLEER. V dropped 4 bases and J dropped 5 bases, with 15 bases sitting between them. The CDR3 has 15 residues. CDR3 sequence: CASSPQTGGYQPQHF. The CDR3 coding sequence is TGCGCCAGCAGCCCACAGACAGGAGGGTATCAGCCCCAGCATTTT.

This chain joins TRBV30 and TRBJ2-3, with unresolved D. Deletions cut 1 base from V and 2 bases from J, with 4 bases between. CDR3 size: 12 residues. Per the germline V gene, CDR1 is GTSNPN and CDR2 is SVGIG (reference sequence). CDR3 in DNA: TGTGCCTGGAGTGGACTCACAGATACGCAGTATTTT. Translation gives CAWSGLTDTQYF.

The chain has TRBV4-3 and TRBJ1-4; D unresolved. CDR3 size: 13 residues. Between the trimmed V and J ends, which lost 2 bases and 6 bases, there was a span of 7 bases. CDR1 and CDR2 from the germline V gene are LGHNA and YSLEER. The CDR3 here is CASSQRLYEKLFF. The DNA for the CDR3 is TGCGCCAGCAGCCAAAGGCTCTATGAAAAACTGTTTTTT.

This clone was observed a few times. For the CDR3, the DNA is TGTGCCAGCAGAAAAGGGGGTGGGGGTCCAACAGATACGCAGTATTTT. Its protein is CASRKGGGGPTDTQYF. The chain uses TRBV27 and TRBJ2-3; possibly TRBD1 for D (6 bases). V was clipped by 6 bases and J by 3 bases, with 19 bases between them. Germline V CDR1 and CDR2: MNHEY, SMNVEV (reference sequence). This CDR3 comprises 16 residues.

This sequence joins TRBV18 and TRBJ2-1, with D unresolved. The CDR3 sequence is 15 residues long. Germline CDR1 is KGHSH and CDR2 is LQKENI. The germline V and J ends were trimmed by 2 bases and 2 bases, with 10 bases remaining between them. The CDR3 region is CASSPSEVTYNEQFF. The CDR3 bases are TGTGCCAGCTCACCATCTGAGGTCACCTACAATGAGCAGTTCTTC.

About this clone: Mismatch with germline at one junction end may stem from a read error. In nucleotides, the CDR3 is TGTGCCAGCAGTCAAGCAGGAACCGGGGAGCTGTTTTTT. It translates to CASSQAGTGELFF. This chain links TRBV6-1 with TRBJ2-2, with no clear D. This CDR3 is 13 amino acids long. The V gene's germline CDR1 is MNHNS and CDR2 SASEGT.